A selection of T cell receptor beta chains follows, all from one sample in a study of shared clonotypes between healthy human individuals. Profiling relied on immunoSEQ multiplex PCR, and the TCRdb table lists in-frame clones only, not all of them. The sample holds about 980,000 clones, 60% to 85% seen once. The sequencing input was memory CD4+ T cells sorted from blood. All receptors derive from a young man in good health. Each CDR3 is given with its conserved first and last residue. D genes are given only for firm matches. Clone size is stated in some rows and not others, as once, few, many or a class when expanded.

abundance,d_gene,j_gene,v_gene,CDR3aa,CDR3nt
.,TRBD1,TRBJ2-1,TRBV9,CASSARQGAANEQFF,TGTGCCAGCAGCGCTAGACAGGGGGCGGCCAATGAGCAGTTCTTC
.,.,TRBJ1-2,TRBV28,CASSLLRTLFHGYTF,TGTGCCAGCAGTTTACTTCGGACACTATTTCATGGCTACACCTTC
.,TRBD2,TRBJ2-2,TRBV7-7,CASGTSGGTGELFF,TGTGCTAGCGGCACTAGCGGGGGGACCGGGGAGCTGTTTTTT
.,.,TRBJ2-1,TRBV6-5,CASSSSGYNEQFF,TGTGCCAGCAGTTCTTCAGGGTACAATGAGCAGTTCTTC
once,.,TRBJ2-7,TRBV9,CASSVELGASYEQYF,TGTGCCAGCAGCGTAGAGTTAGGGGCCTCCTACGAGCAGTACTTC
once,.,TRBJ2-1,TRBV10-3,CAISDGQLNEQFF,TGTGCCATCAGTGACGGACAGCTGAATGAGCAGTTCTTC
once,.,TRBJ1-2,TRBV30,CAWSPRLGGYTF,TGTGCCTGGAGTCCTCGACTCGGCGGCTACACCTTC
few,TRBD1,TRBJ1-1,TRBV30,CAGGTGGKLTEAFF,TGTGCCGGAGGTACAGGGGGCAAACTCACTGAAGCTTTCTTT
once,TRBD2,TRBJ2-4,TRBV13,CASSLGSGLAGGVKNIQYF,TGTGCCAGCAGCTTAGGTTCGGGACTAGCGGGAGGGGTCAAAAACATTCAGTACTTC
.,.,TRBJ1-5,TRBV5-6,CASSRGNSNQPQHF,TGTGCCAGCAGCCGGGGTAATAGCAATCAGCCCCAGCATTTT
.,.,TRBJ1-5,TRBV7-2,CASSLIWGQPQHF,TGTGCCAGCAGCTTAATTTGGGGGCAGCCCCAGCATTTT
once,.,TRBJ2-7,TRBV6-5,CASSPGTGNYEQYF,TGTGCCAGCAGCCCCGGGACGGGCAACTACGAGCAGTACTTC
.,TRBD1,TRBJ1-2,TRBV10-3,CAISPDRGPPYGYTF,TGTGCCATCAGTCCCGACAGGGGCCCTCCTTATGGCTACACCTTC
.,.,TRBJ2-1,TRBV6-1,CASVDYNEQFF,TGTGCCAGCGTGGACTACAATGAGCAGTTCTTC
.,.,TRBJ1-2,TRBV27,CASSLDRNYGYTF,TGTGCCAGCAGTTTAGACCGTAACTATGGCTACACCTTC
few,TRBD2,TRBJ2-7,TRBV10-1,CASSETGTSGAYEQYF,TGCGCCAGCAGTGAAACCGGGACTAGCGGGGCCTACGAGCAGTACTTC
.,.,TRBJ1-1,TRBV29-1,CSVEGLGTGKPEAFF,TGCAGCGTTGAAGGACTTGGGACGGGGAAGCCTGAAGCTTTCTTT
.,.,TRBJ1-6,TRBV30,CAWSVSGDNSPLHF,TGTGCCTGGAGTGTATCAGGGGATAATTCACCCCTCCACTTT
.,.,TRBJ1-1,TRBV5-5,CASSLGTGARNTEAFF,TGTGCCAGCAGCTTGGGTACGGGGGCGCGGAACACTGAAGCTTTCTTT
.,TRBD2,TRBJ2-7,TRBV27,CASSLRVTSGGPSHEQYF,TGTGCCAGCAGTTTAAGAGTGACTAGCGGGGGCCCGAGCCACGAGCAGTACTTC
.,.,TRBJ1-2,TRBV4-2,CASSQAPGGGLEGYTF,TGTGCCAGCAGCCAAGCCCCCGGGGGGGGCTTGGAGGGCTACACCTTC
.,TRBD1,TRBJ2-7,TRBV18,CASSPLGQGASYEQYF,TGTGCCAGCTCACCGCTAGGACAGGGGGCCTCCTACGAGCAGTACTTC
.,.,TRBJ2-7,TRBV5-1,CASSLGGPGTNEQYF,TGCGCCAGCAGCTTAGGGGGACCTGGGACCAACGAGCAGTACTTC
.,TRBD1,TRBJ2-7,TRBV19,CASRPRGTGKYEQYF,TGTGCCAGTAGACCCAGGGGGACAGGGAAGTACGAGCAGTACTTC
.,TRBD1,TRBJ2-2,TRBV6-1,CASTGQPYTGELFF,TGTGCCAGTACGGGACAGCCATACACCGGGGAGCTGTTTTTT
once,TRBD2,TRBJ2-5,TRBV2,CASSAGTSGGAVETQYF,TGTGCCAGCAGTGCCGGGACTAGCGGGGGGGCGGTAGAGACCCAGTACTTC
.,TRBD1,TRBJ1-4,TRBV5-4,CASSLATGGSNEKLFF,TGTGCCAGCAGCTTGGCCACAGGGGGGTCTAATGAAAAACTGTTTTTT
.,TRBD1,TRBJ2-7,TRBV27,CASSPGQGALRDSYEQYF,TGTGCCAGCAGTCCAGGACAGGGAGCGCTTCGGGACTCCTACGAGCAGTACTTC
few,.,TRBJ2-5,TRBV7-2,CASSLGKRTLRQETQYF,TGTGCCAGCAGCTTAGGAAAGCGAACCTTGCGACAAGAGACCCAGTACTTC
.,.,TRBJ2-4,TRBV2,CASSLGVKNIQYF,TGTGCCAGCAGCCTTGGGGTCAAAAACATTCAGTACTTC
.,.,TRBJ1-3,TRBV5-4,CASSHEVAGNTIYF,TGTGCCAGCAGCCATGAAGTCGCTGGAAACACCATATATTTT
.,.,TRBJ1-2,TRBV29-1,CSVFGGADGYTF,TGCAGCGTTTTTGGGGGCGCGGATGGCTACACCTTC
few,.,TRBJ2-3,TRBV5-6,CASSLGLYTDTQYF,TGTGCCAGCAGCCTTGGACTCTACACAGATACGCAGTATTTT
.,.,TRBJ1-1,TRBV6-5,CASSDSPNTEAFF,TGTGCCAGCAGTGATTCCCCGAACACTGAAGCTTTCTTT
.,TRBD1,TRBJ2-7,TRBV18,CASSPSGQGVEQYF,TGTGCCAGCTCACCATCTGGACAGGGGGTTGAGCAGTACTTC
few,.,TRBJ2-1,TRBV7-2,CASRIGPNNEQFF,TGTGCCAGCAGAATTGGGCCGAACAATGAGCAGTTCTTC
.,TRBD1,TRBJ1-2,TRBV7-3,CASSSMPGQDYGYTF,TGTGCCAGCAGCTCCATGCCGGGACAGGACTATGGCTACACCTTC
once,TRBD2,TRBJ2-6,TRBV5-4,CASSLGLLAGVAGANVLTF,TGTGCCAGCAGCTTGGGACTGCTAGCGGGAGTGGCTGGGGCCAACGTCCTGACTTTC
.,.,TRBJ2-7,TRBV2,CASGHYEQYF,TGTGCCAGCGGACACTACGAGCAGTACTTC
many,TRBD1,TRBJ2-7,TRBV20-1,CSGRTGGEQYF,TGCAGTGGTCGTACAGGGGGCGAGCAGTACTTC
.,TRBD1,TRBJ2-3,TRBV30,CAWSVRGPADTQYF,TGTGCCTGGAGTGTAAGGGGGCCGGCAGATACGCAGTATTTT
.,TRBD1,TRBJ1-2,TRBV25-1,CASRAGGSNYGYTF,TGTGCCAGCAGGGCAGGGGGGTCTAACTATGGCTACACCTTC
.,.,TRBJ1-6,TRBV9,CASSVEGGYSPLHF,TGTGCCAGCAGCGTAGAGGGGGGATATTCACCCCTCCACTTT